A selection of T cell receptor beta chains follows, all from one sample in a study of OX40 agonist ivuxolimab in advanced cancers. Sequenced by immunoSEQ multiplex PCR; TCRdb stores in-frame clones only, minus some. The profile covers 55,000 to 75,000 clones, with more than 75% appearing a single time and roughly 2.1% taken by the ten largest. The sample consisted of CD4+ or CD8+ T cells sorted from blood, taken in a trial of the OX40 agonist ivuxolimab. The source of these receptors is an adult with an advanced solid tumor such as melanoma, head and neck, liver or kidney cancer. Both conserved end residues are part of each CDR3. Fields, in order: J gene, D gene, V gene, clone size, CDR3 protein, CDR3 DNA. A D gene is named only where the DNA matches it firmly. Size is omitted from some rows. Given values are once, few, many or a class for expanded clones.

J gene: TRBJ2-3; D gene: NA; V gene: TRBV25-1; clone size: once; CDR3 protein: CASSETGTDTQYF; CDR3 DNA: TGTGCCAGCAGTGAAACCGGCACAGATACGCAGTATTTT
J gene: TRBJ1-6; D gene: NA; V gene: TRBV25-1; clone size: once; CDR3 protein: CASRDRIGFNSPLHF; CDR3 DNA: TGTGCCAGCAGAGACAGGATAGGATTCAATTCACCCCTCCACTTT
J gene: TRBJ1-4; D gene: NA; V gene: TRBV29-1; clone size: NA; CDR3 protein: CSVRGVLSGSEKLFF; CDR3 DNA: TGCAGCGTCCGTGGGGTTTTGTCGGGCTCCGAAAAACTGTTTTTT
J gene: TRBJ2-1; D gene: NA; V gene: TRBV27; clone size: NA; CDR3 protein: CASSRLGINEQFF; CDR3 DNA: TGTGCCAGCAGTCGGTTGGGGATCAATGAGCAGTTCTTC
J gene: TRBJ1-5; D gene: NA; V gene: TRBV6-1; clone size: NA; CDR3 protein: CASQRGHPPHQPQHF; CDR3 DNA: TGTGCCAGCCAAAGGGGCCACCCGCCCCATCAGCCCCAGCATTTT
J gene: TRBJ1-2; D gene: NA; V gene: TRBV19; clone size: NA; CDR3 protein: CASSMEGLGNYGYTF; CDR3 DNA: TGTGCCAGTAGTATGGAGGGTCTGGGTAACTATGGCTACACCTTC
J gene: TRBJ1-1; D gene: NA; V gene: TRBV18; clone size: once; CDR3 protein: CASSPSGRRDTEAFF; CDR3 DNA: TGTGCCAGCTCACCATCGGGCAGACGGGACACTGAAGCTTTCTTT
J gene: TRBJ2-5; D gene: NA; V gene: TRBV4-2; clone size: NA; CDR3 protein: CASSQESAETQYF; CDR3 DNA: TGTGCCAGCAGCCAAGAGAGCGCCGAGACCCAGTACTTC
J gene: TRBJ2-6; D gene: NA; V gene: TRBV30; clone size: NA; CDR3 protein: CAWSTGANVLTF; CDR3 DNA: TGTGCCTGGAGTACCGGGGCCAACGTCCTGACTTTC
J gene: TRBJ1-2; D gene: NA; V gene: TRBV4-3; clone size: NA; CDR3 protein: CASSQEGSPSNYGYTF; CDR3 DNA: TGCGCCAGCAGCCAAGAAGGGTCGCCCTCCAACTATGGCTACACCTTC
J gene: TRBJ1-2; D gene: TRBD1; V gene: TRBV13; clone size: NA; CDR3 protein: CASSRGTGGNRYGYTF; CDR3 DNA: TGTGCCAGCAGCCGCGGGACAGGGGGCAATCGCTATGGCTACACCTTC
J gene: TRBJ1-1; D gene: NA; V gene: TRBV6-5; clone size: NA; CDR3 protein: CASNPQGWAEAFF; CDR3 DNA: TGTGCCAGCAATCCCCAGGGGTGGGCTGAAGCTTTCTTT
J gene: TRBJ2-5; D gene: TRBD2; V gene: TRBV5-1; clone size: NA; CDR3 protein: CASSLFPGLAGGIGPQETQYF; CDR3 DNA: TGCGCCAGCAGCTTGTTCCCGGGACTAGCGGGGGGGATTGGCCCCCAAGAGACCCAGTACTTC
J gene: TRBJ2-1; D gene: NA; V gene: TRBV13; clone size: NA; CDR3 protein: CASSLVGAGEQFF; CDR3 DNA: TGTGCCAGCAGCTTAGTAGGGGCTGGGGAGCAGTTCTTC
J gene: TRBJ1-4; D gene: NA; V gene: TRBV5-1; clone size: NA; CDR3 protein: CASRRMGGAPNEKLFF; CDR3 DNA: TGCGCCAGCAGGCGCATGGGGGGAGCGCCTAATGAAAAACTGTTTTTT
J gene: TRBJ2-1; D gene: NA; V gene: TRBV5-1; clone size: NA; CDR3 protein: CASSLEGKTYNEQFF; CDR3 DNA: TGCGCCAGCAGCTTGGAGGGAAAAACCTACAATGAGCAGTTCTTC
J gene: TRBJ2-3; D gene: TRBD1; V gene: TRBV6-1; clone size: NA; CDR3 protein: CASTTGGPSAQYF; CDR3 DNA: TGTGCCAGCACGACAGGGGGCCCGTCGGCGCAGTATTTT
J gene: TRBJ1-4; D gene: NA; V gene: TRBV4-3; clone size: once; CDR3 protein: CASSQEEGGRAGATNEKLFF; CDR3 DNA: TGCGCCAGCAGCCAAGAAGAAGGGGGGCGGGCAGGCGCAACTAATGAAAAACTGTTTTTT
J gene: TRBJ2-5; D gene: NA; V gene: TRBV6-5; clone size: NA; CDR3 protein: CASSYSPSSGQETQYF; CDR3 DNA: TGTGCCAGCAGTTACTCCCCTTCGTCAGGGCAAGAGACCCAGTACTTC
J gene: TRBJ2-1; D gene: TRBD1; V gene: TRBV10-2; clone size: NA; CDR3 protein: CASSIGTGVFFEQFF; CDR3 DNA: TGCGCCAGCAGTATCGGGACAGGGGTTTTTTTTGAGCAGTTCTTC
J gene: TRBJ2-3; D gene: NA; V gene: TRBV5-4; clone size: NA; CDR3 protein: CASSTESSGSDTQYF; CDR3 DNA: TGTGCCAGCAGTACAGAGAGCTCGGGCTCTGATACGCAGTATTTT
J gene: TRBJ2-7; D gene: TRBD1; V gene: TRBV6-5; clone size: NA; CDR3 protein: CASSYIQGTYEQYF; CDR3 DNA: TGTGCCAGCAGTTACATACAGGGGACCTACGAGCAGTACTTC
J gene: TRBJ2-5; D gene: TRBD2; V gene: TRBV7-2; clone size: NA; CDR3 protein: CASSRLAGAGVGETQYF; CDR3 DNA: TGTGCCAGCAGCCGTTTAGCGGGGGCGGGGGTAGGAGAGACCCAGTACTTC
J gene: TRBJ2-7; D gene: NA; V gene: TRBV12-2; clone size: NA; CDR3 protein: CASRLAPDRDEQYF; CDR3 DNA: TGTGCAAGTCGCTTAGCGCCGGACAGGGACGAGCAGTACTTC
J gene: TRBJ2-1; D gene: TRBD2; V gene: TRBV19; clone size: NA; CDR3 protein: CASSIVGGANEQFF; CDR3 DNA: TGTGCCAGTAGTATCGTCGGGGGGGCCAATGAGCAGTTCTTC
J gene: TRBJ2-5; D gene: NA; V gene: TRBV25-1; clone size: NA; CDR3 protein: CASSEFGGKETQYF; CDR3 DNA: TGTGCCAGCAGTGAATTCGGGGGCAAGGAGACCCAGTACTTC
J gene: TRBJ1-2; D gene: TRBD1; V gene: TRBV9; clone size: few; CDR3 protein: CASSVGTGYGYTF; CDR3 DNA: TGTGCCAGCAGCGTCGGGACAGGCTATGGCTACACCTTC
J gene: TRBJ2-2; D gene: NA; V gene: TRBV6-1; clone size: NA; CDR3 protein: CASSVNSRGSGELFF; CDR3 DNA: TGTGCCAGCAGTGTGAATTCGCGGGGTAGCGGGGAGCTGTTTTTT
J gene: TRBJ2-3; D gene: NA; V gene: TRBV7-9; clone size: NA; CDR3 protein: CASRGAADTQYF; CDR3 DNA: TGTGCCAGCCGGGGGGCGGCAGATACGCAGTATTTT
J gene: TRBJ2-5; D gene: NA; V gene: TRBV30; clone size: NA; CDR3 protein: CAWREDGAQETQYF; CDR3 DNA: TGTGCCTGGAGAGAGGACGGGGCGCAAGAGACCCAGTACTTC
J gene: TRBJ2-2; D gene: NA; V gene: TRBV7-9; clone size: NA; CDR3 protein: CASSSPGVMGTGELFF; CDR3 DNA: TGTGCCAGCAGCTCTCCGGGGGTCATGGGCACCGGGGAGCTGTTTTTT
J gene: TRBJ2-5; D gene: NA; V gene: TRBV7-9; clone size: NA; CDR3 protein: CASSPLSGLGETQYF; CDR3 DNA: TGTGCCAGCAGCCCCCTAAGCGGGCTTGGGGAGACCCAGTACTTC
J gene: TRBJ2-7; D gene: NA; V gene: TRBV5-6; clone size: NA; CDR3 protein: CASSLYSTPSSYEQYF; CDR3 DNA: TGTGCCAGCAGCTTGTACTCGACCCCGAGCTCCTACGAGCAGTACTTC
J gene: TRBJ2-7; D gene: TRBD2; V gene: TRBV11-1; clone size: once; CDR3 protein: CASSPFGTSGIEQYF; CDR3 DNA: TGTGCCAGCAGCCCCTTTGGGACTAGCGGGATCGAGCAGTACTTC
J gene: TRBJ1-2; D gene: NA; V gene: TRBV19; clone size: NA; CDR3 protein: CASSFDGFYGYTF; CDR3 DNA: TGTGCCAGTAGTTTTGACGGATTCTATGGCTACACCTTC
J gene: TRBJ2-3; D gene: NA; V gene: TRBV7-9; clone size: NA; CDR3 protein: CASSLQGSTDTQYF; CDR3 DNA: TGTGCCAGCAGCTTACAGGGCTCCACAGATACGCAGTATTTT
J gene: TRBJ1-4; D gene: NA; V gene: TRBV4-1; clone size: NA; CDR3 protein: CASSQDGRSGQGKLFF; CDR3 DNA: TGCGCCAGCAGCCAAGATGGAAGGTCGGGGCAAGGCAAACTGTTTTTT
J gene: TRBJ1-2; D gene: NA; V gene: TRBV2; clone size: NA; CDR3 protein: CASKTRLNDGYTF; CDR3 DNA: TGTGCCAGCAAGACCCGCTTAAATGATGGCTACACCTTC
J gene: TRBJ1-3; D gene: NA; V gene: TRBV18; clone size: NA; CDR3 protein: CASSPNMWQGSSGNTIYF; CDR3 DNA: TGTGCCAGCTCCCCCAATATGTGGCAGGGTTCCTCTGGAAACACCATATATTTT